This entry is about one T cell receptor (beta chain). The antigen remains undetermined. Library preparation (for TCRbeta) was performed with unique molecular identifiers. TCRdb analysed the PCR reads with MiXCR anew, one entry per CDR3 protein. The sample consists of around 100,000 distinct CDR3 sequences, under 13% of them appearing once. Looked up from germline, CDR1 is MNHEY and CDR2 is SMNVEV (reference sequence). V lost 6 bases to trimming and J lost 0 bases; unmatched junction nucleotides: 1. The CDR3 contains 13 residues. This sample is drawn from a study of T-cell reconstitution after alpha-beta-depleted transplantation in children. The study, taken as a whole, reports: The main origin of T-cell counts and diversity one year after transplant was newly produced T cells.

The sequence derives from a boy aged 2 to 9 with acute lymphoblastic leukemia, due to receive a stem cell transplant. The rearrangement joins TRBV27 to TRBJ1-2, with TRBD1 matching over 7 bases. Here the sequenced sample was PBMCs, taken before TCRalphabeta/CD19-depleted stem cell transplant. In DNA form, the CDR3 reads TGTGCCAGCAGAGACAGGGCTAACTATGGCTACACCTTC. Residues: CASRDRANYGYTF.